This T cell receptor beta chain was obtained from a study of CXCR3-negative and CXCR3-positive naive CD8 T cells. TRB cDNA libraries were made by UMI-labeled 5' RACE. From its re-call of the 5' RACE reads, TCRdb lists each CDR3 protein once, without DNA. With roughly 140,000 distinct CDR3 sequences in the sample, the ten largest clones hold 0.25% to 0.3%. General study findings and limits: CXCR3-positive naive cells carried more hydrophobic TRB CDR3s than CXCR3-negative ones. The study found that naive CXCR3-negative and CXCR3-positive cells shared TRBV-TRBJ usage, while memory cells differed. CXCR3 expression dropped partially after cryopreservation, and most assays relied on fresh PBMCs.

The CDR3 totals 13 residues. Note on this clonotype: Its target is not known.

Identification of naive CD8+ T cells rested on CD45RO-CCR7+CD27+CD95- status. Source material: naive CXCR3+ CD8+ T cells from blood. As for subset: CD45RO-CCR7+CD27+CD95- naive CD8+ T cells expressing CXCR3 (TNR3+). The V call is TRBV12-3 or TRBV12-4, the J call TRBJ2-7; the TRBD2 assignment by TCRdb is unverifiable without DNA. The receptor was derived from a human donor in good health. Some clones in this sample may be carry-over from other donors' samples. The CDR3 here is CASSHGGFYEQYF.